These T cell receptor beta chains were read from a single sample in a study of cytotoxic CD8 clonotypes in ibrutinib-treated CLL. Profiled with immunoSEQ multiplex PCR; TCRdb holds only in-frame clones, not every one. The table lists roughly 250,000 clones, about three quarters of them singletons, with over 15% in the top ten. Sequenced here: PBMCs, sampled after 24 months of ibrutinib treatment. These receptors all come from a human donor with chronic lymphocytic leukemia. The CDR3 runs from the conserved cysteine through the conserved F or W. D genes are given only for firm matches. Clone size, where shown, is once, few, many, or a class for clones that have expanded.

NA | NA | TRBJ2-7 | TRBV2 | TGTGCCAGCAGTGTATCGGGGGCGTTCTACGAGCAGTACTTC | CASSVSGAFYEQYF
NA | NA | TRBJ2-2 | TRBV7-8 | TGTGCCAGCAGCTTATGGACCGGGGAGCTGTTTTTT | CASSLWTGELFF
few | NA | TRBJ2-7 | TRBV5-1 | TGCGCCAGCAGGAATGGACAGCTCTACGAGCAGTACTTC | CASRNGQLYEQYF
NA | NA | TRBJ2-7 | TRBV7-3 | TGTGCCAGCAGCTTAACCCCAGGGGCCAACGAGCAGTACTTC | CASSLTPGANEQYF
NA | NA | TRBJ1-5 | TRBV4-1 | TGCGCCAGCAGCCAAGACGGGGGCGGTCAGCCCCAGCATTTT | CASSQDGGGQPQHF
NA | TRBD2 | TRBJ2-3 | TRBV7-2 | TGTGCCAGCAGCTTAATAGGGACTAACACAGATACGCAGTATTTT | CASSLIGTNTDTQYF
NA | NA | TRBJ1-1 | TRBV6-5 | TGTGCCAGCAGTTACTCGAGTCCTGGGGTTAACACTGAAGCTTTCTTT | CASSYSSPGVNTEAFF
few | NA | TRBJ1-1 | TRBV29-1 | TGCAGCGTTGATCGGGGAAGGGCCACTGAAGCTTTCTTT | CSVDRGRATEAFF
NA | TRBD2 | TRBJ2-3 | TRBV4-3 | TGCGCCAGCAGCCAGAACTTACTAGCGGGGCTCACAGATACGCAGTATTTT | CASSQNLLAGLTDTQYF
NA | TRBD2 | TRBJ2-5 | TRBV5-1 | TGCGCCAGCAGCGCGACTAGCACCAACCAAGAGACCCAGTACTTC | CASSATSTNQETQYF
NA | NA | TRBJ1-2 | TRBV29-1 | TGCAGCGTTGAACGCCCTAGGACAGTTAACTATGGCTACACCTTC | CSVERPRTVNYGYTF
NA | TRBD1 | TRBJ2-5 | TRBV7-9 | TGTGCCAGCAGCTCGATCGGGACAGGCCAAGAGACCCAGTACTTC | CASSSIGTGQETQYF
NA | NA | TRBJ2-7 | TRBV27 | TGTGCCAGCAGTCCCCTCGTGTACAGGGCCTACGAGCAGTACTTC | CASSPLVYRAYEQYF
NA | TRBD2 | TRBJ2-2 | TRBV6-5 | TGTGCCATCCGAGCGGGAGGGCCGGGCACCGGGGAGCTGTTTTTT | CAIRAGGPGTGELFF
NA | NA | TRBJ1-2 | TRBV18 | TGTGCCAGCTCATTCGACAGAGACTATGGCTACACCTTC | CASSFDRDYGYTF
NA | NA | TRBJ1-4 | TRBV25-1 | TGTGCCAGCAGTGTTTGGGGAGTCCGTGAAAAACTGTTTTTT | CASSVWGVREKLFF
NA | NA | TRBJ2-2 | TRBV5-1 | TGCGCCAGCAGCTTGGAACCAATGGGGGTTAACACCGGGGAGCTGTTTTTT | CASSLEPMGVNTGELFF
few | NA | TRBJ2-1 | TRBV7-6 | TGTGCCAGCAGCCTCGGGCATGAGCAGTTCTTC | CASSLGHEQFF
NA | NA | TRBJ2-1 | TRBV10-3 | TGTGCCATCGATTTCAGCGGGTCAGGAAATGAGCAGTTCTTC | CAIDFSGSGNEQFF
NA | TRBD1 | TRBJ1-5 | TRBV13 | TGTGCCAGCAGCACACAGGGGGCTGGGCAGCCCCAGCATTTT | CASSTQGAGQPQHF
NA | TRBD2 | TRBJ2-1 | TRBV4-2 | TGTGCCAGCAGCTCCCCAGGACGAAGCGGGATGGATGAGCAGTTCTTC | CASSSPGRSGMDEQFF
NA | TRBD1 | TRBJ2-2 | TRBV27 | TGTGCCAGCAGTTCGCCGGGACAGGGAAGGGGCGGGGAGCTGTTTTTT | CASSSPGQGRGGELFF
NA | NA | TRBJ2-3 | TRBV9 | TGTGCCAGCAGCGTAGGCCCCCTGGATACGCAGTATTTT | CASSVGPLDTQYF
NA | TRBD1 | TRBJ1-5 | TRBV5-1 | TGCGCCAGCAGCAGAGGACAGGGAGAGCAGCCCCAGCATTTT | CASSRGQGEQPQHF
few | TRBD2 | TRBJ2-1 | TRBV5-1 | TGCGCCAGCAGCTTGGTTAGCGGGAGCCCACACAATGAGCAGTTCTTC | CASSLVSGSPHNEQFF
NA | NA | TRBJ2-5 | TRBV18 | TGTGCCAGCTCACCACACAGAGTGCTTAGACTAAACACTCGGGAGACCCAGTACTTC | CASSPHRVLRLNTRETQYF
NA | NA | TRBJ2-7 | TRBV6-5 | TGTGCCAGCAGTTCCGAATCTTTAGGGTCCTACGAGCAGTACTTC | CASSSESLGSYEQYF
once | NA | TRBJ1-1 | TRBV19 | TGTGCCAGTAGTATAGGCCTAAGGAACACTGAAGCTTTCTTT | CASSIGLRNTEAFF
NA | NA | TRBJ1-1 | TRBV5-1 | TGCGCCAGCAGCTTGGCAGGGACGGATGGGGCTAACACTGAAGCTTTCTTT | CASSLAGTDGANTEAFF
NA | NA | TRBJ2-3 | TRBV6-1 | TGTGCCAGCAGTGGCCCCGGGGCTTTGGCAGATACGCAGTATTTT | CASSGPGALADTQYF
few | TRBD2 | TRBJ2-7 | TRBV9 | TGTGCCAGCAGCACTGGATCGGGAGGTGGATACGAGCAGTACTTC | CASSTGSGGGYEQYF
NA | TRBD2 | TRBJ2-1 | TRBV5-1 | TGCGCCAGCAGCGCGGACCTACTAGCGGGAGCCTATGAGCAGTTCTTC | CASSADLLAGAYEQFF
few | TRBD2 | TRBJ2-5 | TRBV27 | TGTGCCAGCAGTATACGACCCTCACTAGCGGGGGGGTCAGAGACCCAGTACTTC | CASSIRPSLAGGSETQYF
few | TRBD1 | TRBJ1-4 | TRBV4-1 | TGCGCCAGCAGCCAAGGGACAGGGAATGAAAAACTGTTTTTT | CASSQGTGNEKLFF
NA | NA | TRBJ2-5 | TRBV15 | TGTGCCACCAGCAGGGGCACAAAAGAAGGGACCCAGTACTTC | CATSRGTKEGTQYF
NA | NA | TRBJ1-2 | TRBV30 | TGTGCCTGGAGTCAACACAGGTCGGGGGATGGCTACACCTTC | CAWSQHRSGDGYTF
NA | NA | TRBJ2-6 | TRBV5-1 | TGCGCCAGCAGCTTTTTTGGCCCCTCTGGGGCCAACGTCCTGACTTTC | CASSFFGPSGANVLTF